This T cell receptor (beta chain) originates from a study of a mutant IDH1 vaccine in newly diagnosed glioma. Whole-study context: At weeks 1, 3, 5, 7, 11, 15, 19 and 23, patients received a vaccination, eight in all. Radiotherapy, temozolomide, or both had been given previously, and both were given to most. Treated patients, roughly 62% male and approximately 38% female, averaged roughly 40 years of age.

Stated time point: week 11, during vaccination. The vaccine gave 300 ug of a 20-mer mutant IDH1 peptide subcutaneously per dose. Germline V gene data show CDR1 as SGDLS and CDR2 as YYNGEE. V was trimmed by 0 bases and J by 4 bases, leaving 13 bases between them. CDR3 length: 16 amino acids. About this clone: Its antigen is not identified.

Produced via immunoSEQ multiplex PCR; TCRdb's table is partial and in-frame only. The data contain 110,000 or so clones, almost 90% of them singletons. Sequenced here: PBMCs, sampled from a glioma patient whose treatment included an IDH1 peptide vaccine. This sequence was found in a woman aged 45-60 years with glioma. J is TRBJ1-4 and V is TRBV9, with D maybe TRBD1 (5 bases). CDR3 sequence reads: CASSVGSRGDNEKLFF. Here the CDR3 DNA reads TGTGCCAGCAGCGTAGGGAGTAGAGGGGATAATGAAAAACTGTTTTTT.